The 9 T cell receptor beta chains below all came from one sample that was sequenced in a study of blood T cell repertoires in COVID-19. Here immunoSEQ multiplex PCR was the method, and the copy in TCRdb shows in-frame clones only, minus some. The repertoire holds around 270,000 clones, around 85% seen once, with approximately 0.94% in the top ten. Sequencing was done on a sample of peripheral blood. The receptors were sampled from a human donor with COVID-19, enrolled during active disease. The donor label of this sample is uncertain.

The CDR3 is CASSGDSYEQYF. In DNA, the CDR3 is TGTGCCAGCAGTGGGGACAGCTACGAGCAGTACTTC. The genes are TRBV28 and TRBJ2-7; TRBD1 matches 7 bases. The length of the CDR3 is 12 residues. The V segment lost 5 bases and the J segment 3 bases; nucleotides outside the gene matches: 1. Germline CDR1 MDHEN, CDR2 SYDVKM.

This rearrangement joins TRBV5-4 to TRBJ1-5; 10 nucleotides line up with TRBD1. CDR3 size: 14 residues. V shed 2 bases and J 11 bases; nucleotides not matched to a gene: 7. Germline V gene data show CDR1 as SGHNT and CDR2 as YYREEE (reference sequence). CDR3: CASSFGTGDGAQHF. The CDR3 coding sequence is TGTGCCAGCAGCTTTGGGACAGGGGATGGGGCCCAGCATTTT.

The rearrangement links TRBV2 to TRBJ1-3, with D possibly matching TRBD1 (5 bases). The CDR3 has 14 amino acids. Germline-derived CDR1 and CDR2 are SNHLY and FYNNEI. Trimming pared 6 bases from V and 0 bases from J, leaving 9 bases between. The CDR3 DNA is TGTGCCAGCAGGCCGGGACTCTCTGGAAACACCATATATTTT. It specifies CASRPGLSGNTIYF.

This chain links TRBV19 with TRBJ2-3; TRBD2 agrees at 7 bases. The V gene end was trimmed by 0 bases and the J gene end by 2 bases; junction bases not matched to a gene: 14. CDR1 is LNHDA, CDR2 SQIVND, per germline (reference sequence). The CDR3 spans 19 residues. For the CDR3, the DNA is TGTGCCAGTAGTATAGAATCCTCTCCCCCAGCGGGATCCACAGATACGCAGTATTTT. It encodes CASSIESSPPAGSTDTQYF.

The chain is built from TRBV18 and TRBJ1-2, with D unresolved. The V end was cut by 6 bases, the J end by 8 bases, with 19 bases between. This CDR3 comprises 14 residues. CDR1 is KGHSH, CDR2 LQKENI, per germline. CDR3 in DNA: TGTGCCAGCTCCCAGGATGGGCAGTTCGGCGGCTACACCTTC. Translating gives CASSQDGQFGGYTF.

The J gene is TRBJ2-3, the V gene TRBV5-4; the D gene is possibly TRBD2 (6 bases). Trimming stripped 5 bases from V and 5 bases from J, with 12 bases between. The CDR3 sequence is 13 residues long. CDR1 and CDR2 (germline): SGHNT, YYREEE (reference sequence). CDR3 nucleotides: TGTGCCAGCAGTCCCACCGGGGGAGATACGCAGTATTTT. Translating it yields CASSPTGGDTQYF.

This chain links TRBV10-2 with TRBJ2-7; 11 positions agree with TRBD1. Losses at the gene ends were 0 bases for V and 2 bases for J; bases not matched to a gene: 0. Germline V gene data show CDR1 as WSHSY and CDR2 as SAAADI. The CDR3 totals 15 residues. CDR3 sequence (DNA): TGCGCCAGCAGTGAGTCGGGACAGGGGGCCTACGAGCAGTACTTC. As protein: CASSESGQGAYEQYF.

This clone was counted between two and nine times. The rearrangement uses TRBV5-1 and TRBJ1-5, with D unclear. The CDR3 runs to 16 residues. V lost 0 bases and J lost 0, with 10 bases in between. CDR1 SGHRS and CDR2 YFSETQ come from the germline V gene. The CDR3 nucleotides read TGCGCCAGCAGCTTGGACGGTTTTTATAGCAATCAGCCCCAGCATTTT. Amino acid sequence: CASSLDGFYSNQPQHF.

The chain is built from TRBV11-1 and TRBJ2-5; TRBD2 matches 10 bases. Looked up from germline, CDR1 is SGHAT and CDR2 is FQDESV (reference sequence). V gave up 2 bases and J gave up 4 bases; unmatched junction bases: 1. The CDR3 consists of 14 residues. As DNA, the CDR3 is TGTGCCAGCAGCTTAACTAGCGGGACAGAGACCCAGTACTTC. This translates into CASSLTSGTETQYF.